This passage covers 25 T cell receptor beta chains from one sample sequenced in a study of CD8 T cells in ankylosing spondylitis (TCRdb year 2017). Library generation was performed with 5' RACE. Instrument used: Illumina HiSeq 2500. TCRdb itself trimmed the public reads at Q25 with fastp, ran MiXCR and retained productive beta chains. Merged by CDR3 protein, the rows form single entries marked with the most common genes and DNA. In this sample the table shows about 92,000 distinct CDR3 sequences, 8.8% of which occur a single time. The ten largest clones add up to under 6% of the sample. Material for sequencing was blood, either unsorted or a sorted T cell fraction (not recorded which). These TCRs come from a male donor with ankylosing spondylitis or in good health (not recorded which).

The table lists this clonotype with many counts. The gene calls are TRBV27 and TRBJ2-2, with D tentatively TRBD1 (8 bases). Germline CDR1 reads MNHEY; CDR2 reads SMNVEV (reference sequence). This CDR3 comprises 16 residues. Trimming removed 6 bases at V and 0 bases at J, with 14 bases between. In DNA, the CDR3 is TGTGCCAGCAGACCACAGGGGGGGACGAACACCGGGGAGCTGTTTTTT. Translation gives CASRPQGGTNTGELFF.

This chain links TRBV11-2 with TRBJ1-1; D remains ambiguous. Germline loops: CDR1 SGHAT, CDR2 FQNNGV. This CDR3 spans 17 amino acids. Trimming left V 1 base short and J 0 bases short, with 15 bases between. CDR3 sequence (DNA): TGTGCCAGCAGCTTAGGCCGCTCACTCCAAATGAACACTGAAGCTTTCTTT. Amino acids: CASSLGRSLQMNTEAFF.

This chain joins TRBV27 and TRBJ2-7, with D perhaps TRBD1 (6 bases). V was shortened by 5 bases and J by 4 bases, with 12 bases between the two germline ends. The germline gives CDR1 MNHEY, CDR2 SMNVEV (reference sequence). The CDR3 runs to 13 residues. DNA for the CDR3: TGTGCCAGCAGTCTGGGACAAATGTACGAGCAGTACTTC. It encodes CASSLGQMYEQYF.

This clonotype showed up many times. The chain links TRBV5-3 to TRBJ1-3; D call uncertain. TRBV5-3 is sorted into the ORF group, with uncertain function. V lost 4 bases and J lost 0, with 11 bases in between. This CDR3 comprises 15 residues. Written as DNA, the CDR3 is TGTGCCAGAAGCCGGCCAAAGGACTCTGGAAACACCATATATTTT. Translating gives CARSRPKDSGNTIYF.

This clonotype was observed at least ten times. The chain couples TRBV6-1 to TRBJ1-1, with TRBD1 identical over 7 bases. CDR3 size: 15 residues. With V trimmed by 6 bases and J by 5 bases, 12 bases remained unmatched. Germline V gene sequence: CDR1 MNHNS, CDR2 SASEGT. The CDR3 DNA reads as TGTGCCAGCAGCCTACCGGAGGGGGCGAGTACTGAAGCTTTCTTT. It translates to CASSLPEGASTEAFF.

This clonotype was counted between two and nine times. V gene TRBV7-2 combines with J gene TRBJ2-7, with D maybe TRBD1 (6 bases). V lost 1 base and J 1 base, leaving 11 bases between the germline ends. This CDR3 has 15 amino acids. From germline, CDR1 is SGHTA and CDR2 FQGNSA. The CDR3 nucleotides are TGTGCCAGCAGCTTAGACAGGGATGAATCCTACGAGCAGTACTTC. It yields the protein CASSLDRDESYEQYF.

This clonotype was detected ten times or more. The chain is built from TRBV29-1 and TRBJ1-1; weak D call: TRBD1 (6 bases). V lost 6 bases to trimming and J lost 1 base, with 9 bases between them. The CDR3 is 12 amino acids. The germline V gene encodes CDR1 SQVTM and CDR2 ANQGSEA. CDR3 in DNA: TGCAGCGTCGGGGACAAGAACACTGAAGCTTTCTTT. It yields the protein CSVGDKNTEAFF.

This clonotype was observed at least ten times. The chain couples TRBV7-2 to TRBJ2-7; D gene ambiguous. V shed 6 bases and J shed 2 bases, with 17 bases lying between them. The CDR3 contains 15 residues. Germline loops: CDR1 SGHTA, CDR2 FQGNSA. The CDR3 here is CASRLRTTQAYEQYF. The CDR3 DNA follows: TGTGCCAGCAGGTTGCGGACCACACAAGCCTACGAGCAGTACTTC.

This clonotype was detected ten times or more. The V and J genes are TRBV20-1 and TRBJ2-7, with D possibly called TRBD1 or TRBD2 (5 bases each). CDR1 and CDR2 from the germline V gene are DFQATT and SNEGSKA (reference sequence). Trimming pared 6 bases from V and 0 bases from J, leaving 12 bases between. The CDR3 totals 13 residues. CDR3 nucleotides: TGCAGTGCCCGAGGGGCCTACTCCTACGAGCAGTACTTC. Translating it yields CSARGAYSYEQYF.

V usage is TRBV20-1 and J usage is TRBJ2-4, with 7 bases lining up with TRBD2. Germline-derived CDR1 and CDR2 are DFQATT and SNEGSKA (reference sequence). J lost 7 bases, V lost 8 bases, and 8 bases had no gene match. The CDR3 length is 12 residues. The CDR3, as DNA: TGCAGTACCCCCCGGCGGGAGAACATTCAGTACTTC. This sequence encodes CSTPRRENIQYF.

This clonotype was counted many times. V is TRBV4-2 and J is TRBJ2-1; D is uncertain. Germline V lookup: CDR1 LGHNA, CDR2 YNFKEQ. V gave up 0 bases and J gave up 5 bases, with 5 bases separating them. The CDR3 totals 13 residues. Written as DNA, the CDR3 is TGTGCCAGCAGCCAAGATGAAAACAATGAGCAGTTCTTC. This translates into CASSQDENNEQFF.

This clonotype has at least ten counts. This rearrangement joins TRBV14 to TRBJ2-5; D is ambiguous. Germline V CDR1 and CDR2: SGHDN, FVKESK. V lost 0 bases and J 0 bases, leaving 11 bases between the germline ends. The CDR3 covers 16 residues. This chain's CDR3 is CASSQDSEVYQETQYF. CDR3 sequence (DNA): TGTGCCAGCAGCCAAGATTCAGAAGTGTACCAAGAGACCCAGTACTTC.

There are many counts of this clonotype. The CDR3 DNA follows: TGTGCCAGCAGCTCCGACAGGACGAACACTGAAGCTTTCTTT. Amino acids: CASSSDRTNTEAFF. The rearrangement links TRBV12-3 or TRBV12-4 to TRBJ1-1, with a possible D match to TRBD1 (6 bases). V was clipped by 6 bases and J by 1 base, with 12 bases between them. This CDR3 is 14 amino acids long.

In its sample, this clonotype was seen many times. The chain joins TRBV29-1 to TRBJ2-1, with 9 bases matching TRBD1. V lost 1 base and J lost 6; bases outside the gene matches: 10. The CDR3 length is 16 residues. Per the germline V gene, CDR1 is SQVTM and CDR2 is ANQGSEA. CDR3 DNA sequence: TGCAGCGTTGAAGCCAACAGGGGGCGGGTGGTCAATGAGCAGTTCTTC. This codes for CSVEANRGRVVNEQFF.

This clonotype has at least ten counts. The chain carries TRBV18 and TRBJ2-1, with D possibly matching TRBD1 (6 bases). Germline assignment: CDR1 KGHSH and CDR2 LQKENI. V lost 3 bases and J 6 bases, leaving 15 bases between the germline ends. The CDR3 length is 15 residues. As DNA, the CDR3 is TGTGCCAGCTCACCTCAAGACAGGATGGCCAATGAGCAGTTCTTC. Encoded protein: CASSPQDRMANEQFF.

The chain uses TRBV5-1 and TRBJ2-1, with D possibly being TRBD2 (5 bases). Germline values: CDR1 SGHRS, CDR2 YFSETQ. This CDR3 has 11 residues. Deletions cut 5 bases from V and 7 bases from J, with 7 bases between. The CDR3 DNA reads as TGCGCCAGCAGGAGCGGTAATGAGCAGTTCTTC. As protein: CASRSGNEQFF. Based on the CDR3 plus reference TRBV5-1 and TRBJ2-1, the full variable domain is KAGVTQTPRYLIKTRGQQVTLSCSPISGHRSVSWYQQTPGQGLQFLFEYFSETQRNKGNFPGRFSGRQFSNSRSEMNVSTLELGDSALYLCASRSGNEQFFGPGTRLTVL.

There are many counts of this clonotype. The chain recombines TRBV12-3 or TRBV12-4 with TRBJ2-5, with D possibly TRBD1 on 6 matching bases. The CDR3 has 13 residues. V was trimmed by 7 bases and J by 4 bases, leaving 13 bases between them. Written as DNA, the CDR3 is TGTGCCAGCACTAACCGAGGGGGAGAGACCCAGTACTTC. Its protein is CASTNRGGETQYF.

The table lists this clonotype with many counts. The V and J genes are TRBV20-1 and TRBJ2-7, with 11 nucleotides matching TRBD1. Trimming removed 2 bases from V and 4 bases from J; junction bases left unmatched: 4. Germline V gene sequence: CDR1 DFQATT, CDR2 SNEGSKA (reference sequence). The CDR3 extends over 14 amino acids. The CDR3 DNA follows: TGCAGTGCTAGAACGGACAGGGGGCGTTACGAGCAGTACTTC. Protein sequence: CSARTDRGRYEQYF.

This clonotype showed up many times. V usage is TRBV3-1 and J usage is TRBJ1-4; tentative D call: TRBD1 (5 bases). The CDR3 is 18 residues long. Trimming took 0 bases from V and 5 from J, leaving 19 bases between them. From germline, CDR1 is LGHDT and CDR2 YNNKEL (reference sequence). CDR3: CASSQERGEGRLNEKLFF. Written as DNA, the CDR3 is TGTGCCAGCAGCCAAGAGAGGGGCGAGGGACGGCTGAATGAAAAACTGTTTTTT. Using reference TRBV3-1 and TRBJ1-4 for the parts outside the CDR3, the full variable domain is DTAVSQTPKYLVTQMGNDKSIKCEQNLGHDTMYWYKQDSKKFLKIMFSYNNKELIINETVPNRFSPKSPDKAHLNLHINSLELGDSAVYFCASSQERGEGRLNEKLFFGSGTQLSVL.

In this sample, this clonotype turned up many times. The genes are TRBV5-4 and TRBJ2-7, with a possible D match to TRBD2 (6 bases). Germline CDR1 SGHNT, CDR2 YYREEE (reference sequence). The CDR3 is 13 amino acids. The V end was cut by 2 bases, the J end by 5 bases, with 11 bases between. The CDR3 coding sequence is TGTGCCAGCAGCTTCCGGGGAGGACACGAGCAGTACTTC. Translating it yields CASSFRGGHEQYF.

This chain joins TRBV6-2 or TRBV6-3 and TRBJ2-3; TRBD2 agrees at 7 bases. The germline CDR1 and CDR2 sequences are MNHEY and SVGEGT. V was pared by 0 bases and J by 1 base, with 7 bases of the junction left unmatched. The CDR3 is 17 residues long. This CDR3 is CASSYSIERGRTDTQYF. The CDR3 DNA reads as TGTGCCAGCAGTTACTCGATCGAGCGGGGTCGCACAGATACGCAGTATTTT.

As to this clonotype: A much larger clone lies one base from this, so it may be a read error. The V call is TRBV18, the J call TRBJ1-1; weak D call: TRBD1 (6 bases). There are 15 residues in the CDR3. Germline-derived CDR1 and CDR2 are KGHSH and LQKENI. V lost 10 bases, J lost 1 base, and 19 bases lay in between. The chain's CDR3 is CANTNTPDRNTEAFF. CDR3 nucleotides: TGTGCCAACACGAACACCCCGGACAGGAACACTGAAGCTTTCTTT.

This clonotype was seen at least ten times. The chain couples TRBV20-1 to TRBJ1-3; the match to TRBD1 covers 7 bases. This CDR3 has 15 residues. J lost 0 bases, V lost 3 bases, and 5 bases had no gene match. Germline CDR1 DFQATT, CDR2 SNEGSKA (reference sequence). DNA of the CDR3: TGCAGTGCTAGCCGGGGACAGACCTCTGGAAACACCATATATTTT. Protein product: CSASRGQTSGNTIYF.

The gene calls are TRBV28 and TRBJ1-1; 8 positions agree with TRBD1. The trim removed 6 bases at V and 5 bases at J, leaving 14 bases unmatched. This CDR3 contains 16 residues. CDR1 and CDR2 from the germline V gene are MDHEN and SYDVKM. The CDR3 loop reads CASRRQGRVKGTEAFF. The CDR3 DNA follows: TGTGCCAGCAGGAGACAGGGGAGGGTTAAGGGGACTGAAGCTTTCTTT.

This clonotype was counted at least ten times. Here the CDR3 reads CASSLRGGAWETQYF. The CDR3 nucleotides read TGTGCCAGCAGTTTAAGGGGGGGCGCCTGGGAGACCCAGTACTTC. This rearrangement joins TRBV12-3 or TRBV12-4 to TRBJ2-5; the D gene is possibly TRBD2 (7 bases). The V and J ends lost 2 bases and 5 bases respectively, with 15 bases between them. This CDR3 region has 15 residues.